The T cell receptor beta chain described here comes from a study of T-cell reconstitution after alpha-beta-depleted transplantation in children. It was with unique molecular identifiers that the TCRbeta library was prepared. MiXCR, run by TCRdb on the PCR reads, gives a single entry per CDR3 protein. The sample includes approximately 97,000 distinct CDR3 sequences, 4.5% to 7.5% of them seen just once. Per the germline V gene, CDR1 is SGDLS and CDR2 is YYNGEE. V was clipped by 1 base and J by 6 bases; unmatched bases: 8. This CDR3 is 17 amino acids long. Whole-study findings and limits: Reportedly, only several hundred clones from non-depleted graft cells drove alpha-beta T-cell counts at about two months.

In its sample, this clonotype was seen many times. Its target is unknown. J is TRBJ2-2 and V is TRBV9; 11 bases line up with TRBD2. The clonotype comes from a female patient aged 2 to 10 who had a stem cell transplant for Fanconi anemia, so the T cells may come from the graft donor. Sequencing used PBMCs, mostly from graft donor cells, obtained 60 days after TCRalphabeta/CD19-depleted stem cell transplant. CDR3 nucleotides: TGTGCCAGCAGCGTATTGGGGCTAGCGGGAGGTGCCGGGGAGCTGTTTTTT. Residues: CASSVLGLAGGAGELFF.